The 2 T cell receptor beta chains reported below all come from one sample, sequenced in a study of OX40 agonist ivuxolimab in advanced cancers. The data were produced by immunoSEQ multiplex PCR, yet TCRdb's version contains in-frame clones alone and is incomplete. Of around 32,000 clones in the sample, roughly 87% are singletons; the top ten hold about 28%. Material: CD4+ or CD8+ T cells sorted from blood, obtained in a trial of the OX40 agonist ivuxolimab. The receptors were sampled from an adult with an advanced solid tumor such as melanoma, head and neck, liver or kidney cancer.

This chain uses TRBV7-2 with TRBJ1-5; D possibly corresponds to TRBD1 (6 bases). The CDR3 length is 15 residues. V was shortened by 5 bases and J by 2 bases, with 13 bases between the two germline ends. CDR1 and CDR2 (germline): SGHTA, FQGNSA. DNA for the CDR3: TGTGCCAGCAGCGCAGGGGTTTTTGGCAATCAGCCCCAGCATTTT. The encoded protein is CASSAGVFGNQPQHF.

The rearrangement links TRBV2 to TRBJ2-7; unclear D gene. The germline V gene encodes CDR1 SNHLY and CDR2 FYNNEI. The CDR3 sequence is 15 residues long. Trimming pared 9 bases from V and 3 bases from J, leaving 21 bases between. As DNA, the CDR3 is TGTGCCAGTTCGGCAGAGGCATCCACCATCTACGAGCAGTACTTC. Amino acid sequence: CASSAEASTIYEQYF.